This T cell receptor (beta chain) is drawn from a study of blood T cell repertoires in COVID-19. Looking at the study overall: The samples span acute and convalescent COVID-19 from the United States, Italy and Spain. Sources were T cells, B-cell-depleted T cells, or PBMCs; the material itself was cDNA or gDNA.

Methods used by the authors: It was from reference gene primer amplification that nucleated cell counts were estimated. The table came from immunoSEQ multiplex PCR; TCRdb's copy has only in-frame clones and leaves some out. The DNA gave D and trimming, while V, J and clone size come from that table. The data hold 110,000 to 150,000 clones, with about 82% observed a single time. Trimming stripped 5 bases from V and 5 bases from J, with 18 bases between. The CDR3 has 15 amino acids. CDR1 is MNHEY and CDR2 is SVGAGI in the germline V gene. In this sample, this clone turned up once. Sequencing was carried out using peripheral blood. The V and J genes are TRBV6-5 and TRBJ1-2; D ambiguous. The TCR was taken from a woman aged 60 to 75 with acute or convalescent COVID-19. The CDR3 DNA reads as TGTGCCAGCAGTACATGGATGGAGGGAGGATATGGCTACACCTTC. This gives the protein CASSTWMEGGYGYTF.